Listed below are T cell receptor beta chains from one sample, sequenced in a study of long-term antiretroviral therapy in people with HIV. TCRdb's copy holds only in-frame clones and misses some; the assay was immunoSEQ multiplex PCR. The table has 15,000 to 20,000 clones, approximately 80% seen once. The material sequenced was unsorted PBMCs, taken 0.1 years before starting antiretroviral therapy. The receptors here all came from a man between 18 and 29 years old with HIV. CDR3s include the opening cysteine and the closing phenylalanine or tryptophan.

CDR3aa: CASSQAYGVNEQFF
v_gene: TRBV4-3

CDR3aa: CASSLSAGVGGELFF
v_gene: TRBV27

CDR3aa: CASAGNSWELFF
v_gene: TRBV9

CDR3aa: CASSPSGAYNEQFF
v_gene: TRBV7-9

CDR3aa: CASSLNRGSGGYTF
v_gene: TRBV5-1

CDR3aa: CASSLLLTDTQYF
v_gene: TRBV7-3

CDR3aa: CASSRGPNEQFF
v_gene: TRBV25-1

CDR3aa: CASSPTFTSGYTDTQYF
v_gene: TRBV5-5

CDR3aa: CASRLQGSGANVLTF
v_gene: TRBV6-1

CDR3aa: CASSLDRAREQYF
v_gene: TRBV7-2

CDR3aa: CASSIRGRDAYGYTF
v_gene: TRBV19

CDR3aa: CSVGGGQASNTEAFF
v_gene: TRBV29-1

CDR3aa: CATGRTVSSYEQYF
v_gene: TRBV6-1

CDR3aa: CASTPDRGGTGELFF
v_gene: TRBV11-3

CDR3aa: CASSQGTGAGNTIYF
v_gene: TRBV4-3

CDR3aa: CASSPRGPQPQHF
v_gene: TRBV19

CDR3aa: CASTRRGTGIAHYGYTF
v_gene: TRBV11-2

CDR3aa: CASSLQLGFGELFF
v_gene: TRBV5-8

CDR3aa: CAWKMEFTGELFF
v_gene: TRBV30

CDR3aa: CASSLGGEGLAEAFF
v_gene: TRBV5-1

CDR3aa: CASSPRGGSTEAFF
v_gene: TRBV2

CDR3aa: CASSEYSGAATDTQYF
v_gene: TRBV25-1

CDR3aa: CASSLTDGGGNGYTF
v_gene: TRBV7-3

CDR3aa: CASSYGSGRYNEQFF
v_gene: TRBV6-5

CDR3aa: CASSPGQGRGYTF
v_gene: TRBV7-3

CDR3aa: CASSGVGGGASYEQYF
v_gene: TRBV6-1

CDR3aa: CAHAAGGGGGETQYF
v_gene: TRBV7-9